This entry is about one T cell receptor beta chain. The data derive from a study of shared clonotypes between healthy human individuals. About the study: The cohort comprised a couple of women and a few men. Their ages spanned 18 to 49 years.

CDR1 and CDR2 from the germline V gene are SGHNT and YYREEE (reference sequence). CDR3 size: 15 residues. The trim removed 6 bases at V and 6 bases at J, leaving 8 bases unmatched. Several immunoSEQ plates held equal portions of the genomic DNA taken from each subset. Sorted subsets were amplified in replicate PCRs using 200 ng DNA, approximately 30,000 T cell genomes. Profiling relied on immunoSEQ multiplex PCR, and the TCRdb table lists in-frame clones only, not all of them. The sample shows over 2 million clones, just under 95% of them seen only once. Sequenced: naive CD4+ T cells from PBMCs. The subset was: CD45RA+ positively selected. The TCR comes from a man in his late teens or twenties in good health. Some clones in this sample may be carry-over from other donors' samples. This chain links TRBV5-4 with TRBJ2-2; 10 bases map to TRBD2. The CDR3 loop is CASTDLAGAPGELFF. DNA for the CDR3: TGTGCCAGCACCGATCTAGCGGGAGCCCCCGGGGAGCTGTTTTTT. The whole variable domain, remainder taken from reference TRBV5-4 and TRBJ2-2, is ETGVTQSPTHLIKTRGQQVTLRCSSQSGHNTVSWYQQALGQGPQFIFQYYREEENGRGNFPPRFSGLQFPNYSSELNVNALELDDSALYLCASTDLAGAPGELFFGEGSRLTVL.